This TCR beta chain derives from a study of T cell responses to AZD1222 COVID-19 vaccine. General observations from the study: Recipients of two AZD1222 doses showed rising Spike-specific TCR breadth and depth. Clonal diversity was possibly underestimated; the donors were predominantly white British and more often female.

As regards this clone: Its target is not known.

Assay: immunoSEQ multiplex PCR; the TCRdb copy retains only in-frame clones and omits some. Among under 150,000 clones listed, just over 90% were seen once. The CDR3 covers 17 residues. Germline values: CDR1 KGHSH, CDR2 LQKENI. V shed 1 base, J shed 0 bases, and the junction held 6 bases outside the gene matches. The input for sequencing was peripheral blood, taken on day 0 of MenACWY control vaccination. This receptor was obtained from an adult in good health. The genes are TRBV18 and TRBJ1-3; 7 positions match TRBD1. In nucleotides, the CDR3 is TGTGCCAGCTCACCACAGGGGGCGTCTGACTCTGGAAACACCATATATTTT. It translates to CASSPQGASDSGNTIYF.